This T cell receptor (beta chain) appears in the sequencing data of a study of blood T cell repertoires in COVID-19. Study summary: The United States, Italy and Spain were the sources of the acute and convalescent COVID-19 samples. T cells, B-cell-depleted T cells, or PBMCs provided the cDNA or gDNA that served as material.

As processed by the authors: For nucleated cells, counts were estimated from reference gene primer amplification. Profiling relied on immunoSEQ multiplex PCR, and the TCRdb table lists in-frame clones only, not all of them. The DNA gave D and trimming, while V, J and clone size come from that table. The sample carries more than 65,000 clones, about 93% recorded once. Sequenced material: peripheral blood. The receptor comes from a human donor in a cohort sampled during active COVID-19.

The CDR3 sequence is CASSLRVQDSGNTIYF. CDR3 sequence (DNA): TGTGCCAGCAGCTTAAGAGTCCAGGACTCTGGAAACACCATATATTTT. The V and J genes are TRBV11-2 and TRBJ1-3; D gene ambiguous. The germline V gene has CDR1 SGHAT and CDR2 FQNNGV. V was clipped by 2 bases and J by 0 bases, with 11 bases between them. CDR3 length: 16 residues.